The 19 T cell receptor beta chains below all came from one sample that was sequenced in a study of T cell changes during pregnancy in multiple sclerosis. The table came from immunoSEQ multiplex PCR; TCRdb's copy has only in-frame clones and leaves some out. The data show tens of thousands of clones, with about 90% seen just once and around 0.66% held by the top ten. The material sequenced was CD4+ T cells from peripheral blood mononuclear cells, taken after pregnancy. These receptors were collected from a female donor with multiple sclerosis, enrolled in a pregnancy study.

This clone was recorded only once. The chain uses TRBV9 and TRBJ1-2, with 8 bases lining up with TRBD1. With 3 bases clipped from V and 8 bases from J, the junction kept 18 bases outside the gene matches. This CDR3 spans 17 amino acids. CDR1 is SGDLS and CDR2 is YYNGEE in the germline V gene. The CDR3 DNA reads as TGTGCCAGCAGCGCCTCACAGGGGGTGGCGTGGGGGGGAGGCTACACCTTC. Residues: CASSASQGVAWGGGYTF.

The genes are TRBV30 and TRBJ2-7, with a tentative D call TRBD1 (6 bases). Per the germline V gene, CDR1 is GTSNPN and CDR2 is SVGIG (reference sequence). The CDR3 totals 13 residues. V was cut by 4 bases and J by 6 bases, with 16 bases left in between. CDR3 coding DNA: TGTGCCTGGAACGGACAACAGGGTACCGAGCAGTACTTC. Protein sequence: CAWNGQQGTEQYF.

For this clone: One end of the junction is discordant with germline, which a read error may explain. The chain carries TRBV9 and TRBJ2-5; D is undetermined. The CDR3 loop spans 8 amino acids. Germline V CDR1 and CDR2: SGDLS, YYNGEE. CDR3 sequence: CASSPRDF. In DNA form, the CDR3 reads TGTGCCAGCAGCCCCCGTGACTTC.

The V and J genes are TRBV9 and TRBJ2-2; 7 bases fit TRBD1. There are 18 residues in the CDR3. V gave up 0 bases and J gave up 5 bases; unmatched junction bases: 13. Germline V gene lookup returns CDR1 SGDLS and CDR2 YYNGEE. The chain's CDR3 is CASSVGQGGHLGTGELFF. For the CDR3, the DNA is TGTGCCAGCAGCGTAGGGCAAGGGGGCCATTTGGGGACCGGGGAGCTGTTTTTT.

V usage is TRBV5-1 and J usage is TRBJ2-2; a weak D match, TRBD1 (6 bases). CDR1 is SGHRS, CDR2 YFSETQ, per germline. CDR3 length: 21 amino acids. Trimming removed 0 bases at V and 6 bases at J, with 30 bases between. CDR3 region: CASSLAGPLSMVAGVAGELFF. The CDR3 nucleotides are TGCGCCAGCAGCTTGGCGGGACCCCTGTCTATGGTCGCAGGGGTGGCCGGGGAGCTGTTTTTT.

This clone was recorded a few times. The chain links TRBV2 to TRBJ1-2; no firm D call. The CDR3 loop spans 12 amino acids. V lost 7 bases and J lost 2, with 8 bases in between. CDR1 and CDR2 from the germline V gene are SNHLY and FYNNEI. DNA of the CDR3: TGTGCCAGCACCGCCAGAAACTATGGCTACACCTTC. Its translation: CASTARNYGYTF.

The chain employs TRBV9 and TRBJ2-3; maybe TRBD1 (5 bases). Trimming removed 0 bases at V and 2 bases at J, with 7 bases between. The CDR3 contains 14 residues. CDR1 is SGDLS and CDR2 is YYNGEE in the germline V gene. The CDR3 nucleotides are TGTGCCAGCAGCGTAGGACAGCTCACAGATACGCAGTATTTT. It codes for CASSVGQLTDTQYF.

The chain carries TRBV7-6 and TRBJ2-5; TRBD2 aligns across 12 bases. The germline V gene encodes CDR1 SGHVS and CDR2 FNYEAQ. The CDR3 is made up of 16 amino acids. The V and J ends lost 5 bases and 1 base, in that order; junction bases with no gene match: 5. The CDR3 sequence is CASSPLAGGRQETQYF. The DNA for the CDR3 is TGTGCCAGCAGCCCACTAGCGGGGGGCCGCCAAGAGACCCAGTACTTC.

The gene calls are TRBV2 and TRBJ1-6; D unclear. With 0 bases removed from V and 10 bases from J, the gap between germline ends came to 7 bases. The length of the CDR3 is 13 residues. CDR1 and CDR2 (germline): SNHLY, FYNNEI. The CDR3 region is CASSEAGPSPLHF. The CDR3 DNA reads TGTGCCAGCAGTGAAGCTGGGCCCTCACCCCTCCACTTT.

The chain joins TRBV6-1 to TRBJ1-2; 8 nucleotides align to TRBD1. Germline V CDR1 and CDR2: MNHNS, SASEGT. The V gene end was trimmed by 5 bases and the J gene end by 4 bases; junction bases not matched to a gene: 3. The CDR3 is 13 residues long. The CDR3 spells CASSSGQGYGYTF. The CDR3 coding sequence is TGTGCCAGCAGTTCTGGACAGGGCTATGGCTACACCTTC.

The CDR3 sequence is CASSQDRAGWRTEAFF. For the CDR3, the DNA is TGCGCCAGCAGCCAAGATCGGGCGGGGTGGCGCACTGAAGCTTTCTTT. The V call is TRBV4-3, the J call TRBJ1-1; D gene uncertain. Trimming took off 0 bases at V and 4 bases at J, with 15 bases between the two ends. The CDR3 loop spans 16 amino acids. Germline CDR1 LGHNA, CDR2 YSLEER.

The chain employs TRBV5-1 and TRBJ2-6; TRBD1 matches 8 bases. The CDR3 is 19 amino acids. Per germline, CDR1 SGHRS and CDR2 YFSETQ. Losses at the gene ends were 3 bases for V and 0 bases for J; bases not matched to a gene: 11. The CDR3 is CASSSTQGGGLSGANVLTF. The CDR3 DNA follows: TGCGCCAGCAGCTCCACACAGGGGGGCGGACTCTCTGGGGCCAACGTCCTGACTTTC.

This chain joins TRBV6-6 and TRBJ2-5; weak D call: TRBD1 (5 bases). The length of the CDR3 is 14 residues. Germline assignment: CDR1 MNHNY and CDR2 SVGAGI (reference sequence). The ends were cut back, 6 bases at V and 1 base at J, with 12 bases in the middle. The chain's CDR3 is CASSLTGPQETQYF. The CDR3 region has the DNA TGTGCCAGCAGCCTAACAGGCCCCCAAGAGACCCAGTACTTC.

V usage is TRBV9 and J usage is TRBJ2-5; 7 bases are a match to TRBD2. Germline CDR1 is SGDLS and CDR2 is YYNGEE. V lost 4 bases to trimming and J lost 5 bases; unmatched junction nucleotides: 11. CDR3 length: 15 residues. CDR3 DNA: TGTGCCAGCAGCCCCCACACCGGGGGGACGGAGACCCAGTACTTC. Translation gives CASSPHTGGTETQYF.

V gene TRBV6-4 combines with J gene TRBJ1-4, with 11 nucleotides matching TRBD1. With 3 bases clipped from V and 6 bases from J, the junction kept 9 bases outside the gene matches. The CDR3 spans 17 residues. Germline CDR1 MRHNA, CDR2 SNTAGT. The CDR3 loop reads CASSEPAGTGGDEKLFF. The DNA of the CDR3 is TGTGCCAGCAGTGAGCCGGCTGGGACAGGGGGGGATGAAAAACTGTTTTTT.

This clone was detected only a few times. The chain combines TRBV19 with TRBJ1-3, with 7 bases fitting TRBD1. The trim removed 4 bases at V and 4 bases at J, leaving 10 bases unmatched. In germline, CDR1 is LNHDA, CDR2 SQIVND (reference sequence). The CDR3 contains 16 residues. CDR3 residues: CASSSRTGLIGNTIYF. The CDR3 DNA reads as TGTGCCAGTAGTAGCCGGACAGGACTGATAGGAAACACCATATATTTT.

The rearrangement uses TRBV4-1 and TRBJ1-2; 7 positions match TRBD1. Germline assignment: CDR1 MGHRA and CDR2 YSYEKL. The CDR3 runs to 14 residues. The V and J ends lost 0 bases and 4 bases, in that order; junction bases with no gene match: 2. CDR3 DNA sequence: TGCGCCAGCAGCCAAGATGGGGACAGCTATGGCTACACCTTC. Protein: CASSQDGDSYGYTF.

CDR3 sequence: CASSAQSERAQETQYF. In DNA form, the CDR3 reads TGTGCCAGCAGCGCCCAGAGTGAGAGGGCCCAAGAGACCCAGTACTTC. The V call is TRBV4-2, the J call TRBJ2-5; D might be TRBD2 (5 bases). CDR3 length: 16 amino acids. Trimming took off 5 bases at V and 1 base at J, with 17 bases between the two ends. The germline gives CDR1 LGHNA, CDR2 YNFKEQ.

The V gene is TRBV7-2, the J gene TRBJ1-4, with 7 bases aligning to TRBD1. The ends lost 3 bases at V and 8 bases at J; junction bases unmatched: 3. This CDR3 spans 13 amino acids. Germline V CDR1 and CDR2: SGHTA, FQGNSA. The CDR3 DNA sequence: TGTGCCAGCAGCTTCGGACAGGCCGAAAAACTGTTTTTT. Translated, it gives CASSFGQAEKLFF.